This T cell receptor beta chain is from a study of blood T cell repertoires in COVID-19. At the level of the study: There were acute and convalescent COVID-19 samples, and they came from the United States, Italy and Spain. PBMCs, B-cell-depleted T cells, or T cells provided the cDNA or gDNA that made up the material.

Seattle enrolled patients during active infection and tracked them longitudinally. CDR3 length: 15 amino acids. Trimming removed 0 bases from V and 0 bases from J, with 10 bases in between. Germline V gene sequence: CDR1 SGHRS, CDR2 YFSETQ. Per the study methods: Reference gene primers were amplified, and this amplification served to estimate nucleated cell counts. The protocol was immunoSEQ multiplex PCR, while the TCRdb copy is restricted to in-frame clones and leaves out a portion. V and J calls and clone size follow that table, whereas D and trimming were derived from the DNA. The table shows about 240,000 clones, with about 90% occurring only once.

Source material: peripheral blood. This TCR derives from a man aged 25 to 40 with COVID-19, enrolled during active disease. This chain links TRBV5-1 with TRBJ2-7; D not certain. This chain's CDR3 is CASSLGDIPSYEQYF. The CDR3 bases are TGCGCCAGCAGCTTGGGAGACATTCCCTCCTACGAGCAGTACTTC.